These 31 T cell receptor beta chains were sequenced from one sample in a study of OX40 agonist ivuxolimab in advanced cancers. The data were produced by immunoSEQ multiplex PCR, yet TCRdb's version contains in-frame clones alone and is incomplete. This table holds approximately 50,000 clones, over 70% found once. The source material was CD4+ or CD8+ T cells sorted from blood, sampled in a trial of the OX40 agonist ivuxolimab. These receptors all come from an adult with an advanced solid tumor such as melanoma, head and neck, liver or kidney cancer.

V gene TRBV7-9 combines with J gene TRBJ1-3; D is undetermined. V dropped 5 bases and J dropped 1 base, with 12 bases sitting between them. This CDR3 has 15 amino acids. CDR1 SEHNR and CDR2 FQNEAQ come from the germline V gene (reference sequence). The DNA for the CDR3 is TGTGCCAGCAGCCCACCTTTCAGGTCTGGAAACACCATATATTTT. Protein sequence: CASSPPFRSGNTIYF.

Only a few counts were recorded for this clone. The chain is built from TRBV19 and TRBJ2-1, with 7 bases that match TRBD2. The V gene end was trimmed by 6 bases and the J gene end by 0 bases; junction bases not matched to a gene: 5. The germline gives CDR1 LNHDA, CDR2 SQIVND (reference sequence). The CDR3 covers 15 residues. DNA for the CDR3: TGTGCCAGTAGCAGTAGGACTAGCTCCTACAATGAGCAGTTCTTC. Translating it yields CASSSRTSSYNEQFF.

The genes are TRBV5-1 and TRBJ2-4; TRBD1 might be the D (5 bases). The ends were cut back, 0 bases at V and 8 bases at J, with 15 bases in the middle. CDR3 size: 15 residues. CDR1 SGHRS and CDR2 YFSETQ come from the germline V gene. The CDR3 DNA reads as TGCGCCAGCAGCTTGGTAGGGGCCGGATCAGACATTCAGTACTTC. Residues: CASSLVGAGSDIQYF.

This chain connects TRBV28 to TRBJ2-1; 11 bases map to TRBD2. Per the germline V gene, CDR1 is MDHEN and CDR2 is SYDVKM. The CDR3 covers 17 residues. Trimming took 2 bases from V and 7 from J; bases not matched to a gene: 10. The CDR3 loop is CASSLGATSGSWNEQFF. CDR3 in DNA: TGTGCCAGCAGTTTAGGAGCTACTAGCGGGAGTTGGAATGAGCAGTTCTTC.

The CDR3 is CASSFAGAQETQYF. The DNA of the CDR3 is TGTGCCAGCAGCTTCGCGGGGGCTCAAGAGACCCAGTACTTC. V and J are TRBV7-9 and TRBJ2-5; a weak D match, TRBD2 (7 bases). Germline V CDR1 and CDR2: SEHNR, FQNEAQ (reference sequence). With 3 bases removed from V and 2 bases from J, the gap between germline ends came to 10 bases. CDR3 length: 14 residues. The variable domain in full, with the rest retrieved from reference TRBV7-9 and TRBJ2-5, is DTGVSQNPRHKITKRGQNVTFRCDPISEHNRLYWYRQTLGQGPEFLTYFQNEAQLEKSRLLSDRFSAERPKGSFSTLEIQRTEQGDSAMYLCASSFAGAQETQYFGPGTRLLVL.

This clone is a singleton in its sample. The V and J genes are TRBV10-3 and TRBJ1-1; D is ambiguous. This CDR3 is built from 13 residues. V lost 6 bases and J 5 bases, leaving 13 bases between the germline ends. CDR1 is ENHRY and CDR2 is SYGVKD in the germline V gene. The CDR3 region is CAISYTDRTEAFF. The CDR3 DNA reads TGTGCCATCAGCTACACTGATCGAACTGAAGCTTTCTTT.

The chain combines TRBV19 with TRBJ2-4; 7 bases are shared with TRBD1. V lost 5 bases to trimming and J lost 4 bases; unmatched junction nucleotides: 5. The CDR3 totals 14 residues. CDR1 LNHDA and CDR2 SQIVND come from the germline V gene (reference sequence). This chain's CDR3 is CASSGQVKKNIQYF. CDR3 coding DNA: TGTGCCAGTAGTGGACAGGTTAAGAAAAACATTCAGTACTTC.

The CDR3 sequence is CASSPGTGGNQPQHF. In DNA, the CDR3 is TGTGCCAGCAGCCCCGGGACAGGGGGAAATCAGCCCCAGCATTTT. The gene calls are TRBV6-1 and TRBJ1-5, with 11 bases that match TRBD1. Germline trimming cut 6 bases from V and 4 bases from J; bases unmatched to any gene: 5. This CDR3 is 15 amino acids long. Germline CDR1 is MNHNS and CDR2 is SASEGT.

J is TRBJ2-5 and V is TRBV7-6; D not resolved. The CDR3 consists of 15 residues. Per germline, CDR1 SGHVS and CDR2 FNYEAQ. Trimming cost V 4 bases and J 5 bases, with 17 bases left between them. The CDR3 DNA reads TGTGCCAGCAGCTCAACCCTCGTCAGGCGGGAGACCCAGTACTTC. Translating gives CASSSTLVRRETQYF.

The chain uses TRBV6-5 and TRBJ1-4; D is ambiguous. Trimming removed 6 bases at V and 0 bases at J, with 2 bases between. Germline CDR1 MNHEY, CDR2 SVGAGI. The CDR3 length is 12 residues. The CDR3: CASRSTNEKLFF. CDR3 sequence (DNA): TGTGCCAGCAGGTCAACTAATGAAAAACTGTTTTTT.

The chain recombines TRBV9 with TRBJ1-2, with D possibly TRBD1 on 6 matching bases. Germline V gives CDR1 SGDLS, CDR2 YYNGEE. V was clipped by 3 bases and J by 2 bases, with 14 bases between them. This CDR3 is 15 amino acids long. As DNA, the CDR3 is TGTGCCAGCAGCGCACTCGGACAGACCAACTATGGCTACACCTTC. Encoded protein: CASSALGQTNYGYTF.

The chain carries TRBV7-8 and TRBJ2-7; D uncertain. V shed 2 bases and J shed 9 bases, with 20 bases lying between them. This CDR3 spans 15 amino acids. Germline V gene data show CDR1 as SGHVS and CDR2 as FQNEAQ. The CDR3 bases are TGTGCCAGCAGCTTATACGCTCTCCAATCCACAAGGCAGTACTTC. As protein: CASSLYALQSTRQYF.

V gene TRBV7-2 combines with J gene TRBJ1-1; D is unresolved. Trimming removed 2 bases from V and 1 base from J, with 5 bases in between. CDR3 length: 13 residues. The germline CDR1 and CDR2 sequences are SGHTA and FQGNSA. DNA of the CDR3: TGTGCCAGCAGCTTATACACGAACACTGAAGCTTTCTTT. Its translation is CASSLYTNTEAFF.

This chain uses TRBV19 with TRBJ2-7; weak D call: TRBD1 (6 bases). With 3 bases removed from V and 3 bases from J, the gap between germline ends came to 9 bases. This CDR3 comprises 13 residues. CDR1 LNHDA and CDR2 SQIVND come from the germline V gene (reference sequence). The CDR3 reads CASSMGANYEQYF. In nucleotides, the CDR3 is TGTGCCAGTAGTATGGGGGCAAACTACGAGCAGTACTTC.

J is TRBJ2-3 and V is TRBV6-6, with TRBD2 as a possible D gene (6 bases). Trimming shortened V by 7 bases and J by 4 bases, and 21 bases separated the two germline ends. CDR3 length equals 16 residues. The germline V gene has CDR1 MNHNY and CDR2 SVGAGI (reference sequence). This CDR3 is CASISTGWRGADTQYF. CDR3 DNA sequence: TGTGCCAGCATCTCTACGGGGTGGCGGGGTGCAGATACGCAGTATTTT.

V usage is TRBV10-1 and J usage is TRBJ2-5; D uncertain. Germline V lookup: CDR1 WNHNN, CDR2 SYGVQD (reference sequence). The CDR3 runs to 11 residues. With 2 bases removed from V and 10 bases from J, the gap between germline ends came to 8 bases. CDR3 sequence: CASSEPPDQYF. The CDR3 DNA follows: TGCGCCAGCAGTGAGCCCCCAGACCAGTACTTC.

On this clone: Other DNA sequences in this specimen translate into the identical CDR3. This chain links TRBV11-2 with TRBJ1-2; possibly TRBD1 for D (5 bases). The CDR3 has 14 amino acids. V shed 5 bases and J shed 5 bases, with 15 bases lying between them. Per the germline V gene, CDR1 is SGHAT and CDR2 is FQNNGV. The DNA for the CDR3 is TGTGCCAGCAGCCTGACCGGGACCGAGTATGGCTACACCTTC. Its protein product is CASSLTGTEYGYTF.

V is TRBV27 and J is TRBJ2-1; D gene ambiguous. Per the germline V gene, CDR1 is MNHEY and CDR2 is SMNVEV (reference sequence). The CDR3 length is 15 residues. Trimming took off 3 bases at V and 8 bases at J, with 17 bases between the two ends. The chain's CDR3 is CASSFASSNGHEQFF. The CDR3 DNA is TGTGCCAGCAGTTTTGCGTCCTCCAACGGGCATGAGCAGTTCTTC.

J is TRBJ1-4 and V is TRBV19; D is unresolved. The CDR3 covers 14 residues. Between the trimmed V and J ends, which lost 6 bases and 0 bases, there was a span of 8 bases. Germline values: CDR1 LNHDA, CDR2 SQIVND (reference sequence). CDR3 in amino acids: CASSRPSTNEKLFF. Here the CDR3 DNA reads TGTGCCAGTAGCAGGCCTTCAACTAATGAAAAACTGTTTTTT.

The chain carries TRBV11-3 and TRBJ2-2, with 8 bases lining up with TRBD2. The CDR3 extends over 17 amino acids. V was clipped by 3 bases and J by 5 bases; unmatched bases: 11. From germline, CDR1 is SGHNT and CDR2 YENEEA. The CDR3 DNA reads as TGTGCCAGCAGCTTCCGGGAGGGGCACTATGGGACCGGGGAGCTGTTTTTT. This encodes CASSFREGHYGTGELFF. Complete variable domain (other parts from reference TRBV11-3 and TRBJ2-2): EAGVVQSPRYKIIEKKQPVAFWCNPISGHNTLYWYLQNLGQGPELLIRYENEEAVDDSQLPKDRFSAERLKGVDSTLKIQPAELGDSAVYLCASSFREGHYGTGELFFGEGSRLTVL.

The CDR3 nucleotides are TGTGCCAGCAGCCCCGGGACCCAAGGATCGCAGTATTTT. Amino acid sequence: CASSPGTQGSQYF. The rearrangement uses TRBV7-7 and TRBJ2-3, with D perhaps assigned TRBD1 or TRBD2 (5 bases each). V lost 5 bases and J 10 bases, leaving 16 bases between the germline ends. Per germline, CDR1 SSHAT and CDR2 FNYEAQ (reference sequence). CDR3 size: 13 residues.

This chain connects TRBV7-9 to TRBJ1-2; D remains unclear. The germline V gene encodes CDR1 SEHNR and CDR2 FQNEAQ (reference sequence). This CDR3 is built from 11 residues. V lost 4 bases and J lost 7, with 7 bases in between. CDR3 bases: TGTGCCAGCAGCTCCCGGTCTGGCTACACCTTC. It specifies CASSSRSGYTF.

In this sample, this clone turned up a few times. The chain is built from TRBV12-5 and TRBJ2-7; TRBD1 or TRBD2 may be the D gene (5 bases each). Trimming pared 6 bases from V and 1 base from J, leaving 16 bases between. This CDR3 contains 15 residues. Germline lookup yields CDR1 LGHNT and CDR2 FRNRAP. CDR3 sequence (DNA): TGTGCTAGTGGCTCGACAACCGGGGCTTCCTACGAGCAGTACTTC. This sequence encodes CASGSTTGASYEQYF. Together with reference TRBV12-5 and TRBJ2-7, the CDR3 gives the full variable domain: DARVTQTPRHKVTEMGQEVTMRCQPILGHNTVFWYRQTMMQGLELLAYFRNRAPLDDSGMPKDRFSAEMPDATLATLKIQPSEPRDSAVYFCASGSTTGASYEQYFGPGTRLTVT.

The count of this clone is one. The chain has TRBV2 and TRBJ2-5; 9 positions agree with TRBD1. The CDR3 is 14 amino acids. CDR1 is SNHLY and CDR2 is FYNNEI in the germline V gene. The trim removed 8 bases at V and 5 bases at J, leaving 9 bases unmatched. The CDR3 loop is CASAEQGAGETQYF. Here the CDR3 DNA reads TGTGCCAGCGCGGAACAGGGGGCCGGGGAGACCCAGTACTTC. Combining the CDR3 with reference TRBV2 and TRBJ2-5 gives the whole variable domain EPEVTQTPSHQVTQMGQEVILRCVPISNHLYFYWYRQILGQKVEFLVSFYNNEISEKSEIFDDQFSVERPDGSNFTLKIRSTKLEDSAMYFCASAEQGAGETQYFGPGTRLLVL.

This clone has a single count. The chain couples TRBV27 to TRBJ2-5; D unclear. Germline V gene lookup returns CDR1 MNHEY and CDR2 SMNVEV (reference sequence). Trimming cost V 6 bases and J 1 base, with 9 bases left between them. This CDR3 spans 13 amino acids. CDR3 loop: CASSRTRQETQYF. CDR3 coding DNA: TGTGCCAGCAGCCGTACACGCCAAGAGACCCAGTACTTC.

This clone was detected only a few times. The gene calls are TRBV7-2 and TRBJ1-5; tentative D call: TRBD1 (6 bases). Germline CDR1 is SGHTA and CDR2 is FQGNSA. The CDR3 is 15 residues long. The ends were cut back, 4 bases at V and 2 bases at J, with 12 bases in the middle. CDR3 DNA sequence: TGTGCCAGCAGCTCCGGACAGCTGCGCAATCAGCCCCAGCATTTT. Translated, it gives CASSSGQLRNQPQHF.

The rearrangement uses TRBV29-1 and TRBJ1-5; D remains unclear. The germline V and J ends were trimmed by 4 bases and 0 bases, with 4 bases remaining between them. The CDR3 length is 12 residues. The germline V gene has CDR1 SQVTM and CDR2 ANQGSEA. The CDR3 nucleotides read TGCAGCGTTGGGGATAGCAATCAGCCCCAGCATTTT. Encoded protein: CSVGDSNQPQHF.

This chain links TRBV7-9 with TRBJ2-1; D is undetermined. Germline V gene data show CDR1 as SEHNR and CDR2 as FQNEAQ (reference sequence). The V and J ends lost 5 bases and 12 bases respectively, with 14 bases between them. This CDR3 has 12 residues. Written as DNA, the CDR3 is TGTGCCAGCAGCCCCTCAGCGAAAAGGCAGTTCTTC. Its translation is CASSPSAKRQFF.

V gene TRBV19 combines with J gene TRBJ1-3; D is ambiguous. Germline V gives CDR1 LNHDA, CDR2 SQIVND (reference sequence). V lost 4 bases and J 1 base, leaving 5 bases between the germline ends. The CDR3 length is 13 residues. CDR3 region: CASSRESGNTIYF. The CDR3 DNA is TGTGCCAGTAGTAGGGAATCTGGAAACACCATATATTTT.

This clone turned up a few times. The genes are TRBV15 and TRBJ2-3, with 10 bases aligning to TRBD2. V was clipped by 4 bases and J by 0 bases; unmatched bases: 1. CDR1 and CDR2 from the germline V gene are LNHNV and YYDKDF (reference sequence). The CDR3 loop spans 15 amino acids. Here the CDR3 DNA reads TGTGCCACCAGCATGACTAGCGGGAGCACAGATACGCAGTATTTT. Its translation: CATSMTSGSTDTQYF.

The chain joins TRBV7-6 to TRBJ1-2; 10 positions match TRBD1. The germline CDR1 and CDR2 sequences are SGHVS and FNYEAQ. After removal of 5 bases from V and 8 bases from J, the junction contained 5 bases not matched to a gene. CDR3 length equals 13 residues. The CDR3 sequence: CASSMDRGNGYTF. CDR3 nucleotide sequence: TGTGCCAGCAGCATGGACAGGGGGAACGGCTACACCTTC.